The clone carrying this T cell receptor beta chain showed up just a few times. Its target is unknown. The study drew donors from healthy Caucasian individuals in Russia aged about 6 to 90. PCR was performed a second time for about 7 to 12 cycles using a sample-barcoded 5' primer and a J-beta primer mix. Sequencing of every sample gave 3 million or more CDR3-containing paired-end reads. TCRdb fed the 5' RACE reads into MiXCR, producing one record per CDR3 protein. There are 1.5 million to 2 million distinct CDR3 sequences in the sample; about 35% occur only once, and about 11% lies in the top ten. This sample is part of a study of blood T cells in healthy people across ages. On the study more broadly: Through template switching, about one barcoded beta molecule was captured per two T cells, as measured in model experiments. General observations from the study: Older individuals had lower TCR beta diversity per million T cells (the decline was roughly linear).

Germline assignment: CDR1 LGHNA and CDR2 YNFKEQ. V was shortened by 2 bases and J by 2 bases, with 7 bases between the two germline ends. The CDR3 is 13 residues long. The clonotype was recovered from a woman aged 25 to 45 in good health. V usage is TRBV4-2 and J usage is TRBJ2-7; D gene uncertain. The specimen sequenced was blood. The CDR3 nucleotides are TGTGCCAGCAGCCAACCGACTCCCTACGAGCAGTACTTC. Its protein product is CASSQPTPYEQYF.